The 13 T cell receptor beta chains below all came from one sample that was sequenced in a study of T cells in Graves' hyperthyroidism and ophthalmopathy. Researchers took RNA transcripts and amplified the TCR beta CDR3 regions from them. HTBI primers were used for first-round RT-PCR of the TCR CDR3. TCRdb re-called the multiplex PCR reads with MiXCR, one entry per CDR3 protein. This table has about 710,000 distinct CDR3 sequences, 15% to 20% appearing once. Sequenced: blood. These receptors all come from a man between 18 and 29 years old with Graves' hyperthyroidism.

This clonotype was detected ten times or more. CDR3 in amino acids: CSATLDRYNEQFF. In DNA, the CDR3 is TGCAGTGCTACCTTGGACCGTTACAATGAGCAGTTCTTC. V is TRBV20-1 and J is TRBJ2-1; no reliable D call. Germline loops: CDR1 DFQATT, CDR2 SNEGSKA (reference sequence). The V end lost 4 bases, the J end lost 4 bases, and 11 bases lay between the germline ends. This CDR3 spans 13 amino acids.

This clonotype was found many times. The V and J genes are TRBV18 and TRBJ2-5, with unresolved D. CDR1 is KGHSH, CDR2 LQKENI, per germline. Trimming cost V 2 bases and J 2 bases, with 6 bases left between them. The CDR3 is made up of 13 amino acids. The CDR3 sequence: CASSPALQETQYF. In DNA form, the CDR3 reads TGTGCCAGCTCACCAGCACTTCAAGAGACCCAGTACTTC.

This clonotype occurred many times. The V call is TRBV11-2, the J call TRBJ2-3; TRBD1 is a possible D gene (5 bases). CDR3 length equals 15 residues. Germline V lookup: CDR1 SGHAT, CDR2 FQNNGV. Trimming stripped 3 bases from V and 0 bases from J, with 10 bases between. The CDR3 spells CASSFGASSTDTQYF. CDR3 nucleotide sequence: TGTGCCAGCAGCTTTGGGGCATCTAGCACAGATACGCAGTATTTT.

This clonotype came up many times. This chain connects TRBV10-3 to TRBJ1-1, with D possibly TRBD1 on 6 matching bases. The V gene's germline CDR1 is ENHRY and CDR2 SYGVKD. The CDR3 contains 16 residues. With 2 bases removed from V and 5 bases from J, the gap between germline ends came to 18 bases. The CDR3 loop is CAISEPGGGYHTEAFF. For the CDR3, the DNA is TGTGCCATCAGTGAGCCCGGAGGGGGGTATCATACTGAAGCTTTCTTT.

The chain carries TRBV28 and TRBJ2-5; D might be TRBD2 (5 bases). V dropped 8 bases and J dropped 2 bases, with 15 bases sitting between them. The CDR3 runs 14 residues. Looked up from germline, CDR1 is MDHEN and CDR2 is SYDVKM. This CDR3 reads CASDSSGVQETQYF. CDR3 DNA: TGTGCCAGCGATTCAAGCGGAGTGCAAGAGACCCAGTACTTC.

This clonotype was detected a few times. The chain's CDR3 is CASRPLKGVGYTF. The CDR3 DNA follows: TGTGCCAGCAGGCCCCTGAAGGGTGTAGGCTACACCTTC. The chain couples TRBV12-3 or TRBV12-4 to TRBJ1-2; D unclear. Trimming pared 6 bases from V and 8 bases from J, leaving 16 bases between. The CDR3 contains 13 residues.

The rearrangement links TRBV12-5 to TRBJ1-1; D unclear. V lost 5 bases and J 3 bases, leaving 10 bases between the germline ends. CDR1 is LGHNT and CDR2 is FRNRAP in the germline V gene. The CDR3 consists of 13 residues. The CDR3 is CASGRPTDTEAFF. The CDR3 bases are TGTGCTAGTGGTCGGCCCACAGACACTGAAGCTTTCTTT. Looking up the rest from reference TRBV12-5 and TRBJ1-1 gives the full variable domain: DARVTQTPRHKVTEMGQEVTMRCQPILGHNTVFWYRQTMMQGLELLAYFRNRAPLDDSGMPKDRFSAEMPDATLATLKIQPSEPRDSAVYFCASGRPTDTEAFFGQGTRLTVV.

Ten or more counts support this clonotype. The J gene is TRBJ2-5, the V gene TRBV20-1; 10 positions match TRBD2. The junction had 6 bases not matched to a gene; V was cut back by 0 bases and J by 5 bases. Per germline, CDR1 DFQATT and CDR2 SNEGSKA (reference sequence). CDR3 size: 15 residues. The CDR3 loop reads CSARDPSGSGETQYF. DNA for the CDR3: TGCAGTGCTAGAGATCCTAGCGGGAGCGGGGAGACCCAGTACTTC.

This clonotype has at least ten counts. The rearrangement links TRBV18 to TRBJ1-4, with unresolved D. This CDR3 contains 14 residues. Germline lookup yields CDR1 KGHSH and CDR2 LQKENI. Deletions cut 6 bases from V and 8 bases from J, with 16 bases between. CDR3 protein: CASSHREFREKLFF. CDR3 DNA sequence: TGTGCCAGCTCCCACCGGGAATTCCGGGAAAAACTGTTTTTT.

This clonotype has only a few counts. The chain joins TRBV29-1 to TRBJ1-5; 11 bases line up with TRBD1. Germline V gives CDR1 SQVTM, CDR2 ANQGSEA. Trimming removed 6 bases from V and 8 bases from J; junction bases left unmatched: 12. CDR3 length: 15 amino acids. The CDR3 bases are TGCAGCGTCTCCACCGGGACAGGGGGTCGGGAGCCCCAGCATTTT. It is translated as CSVSTGTGGREPQHF.

This clonotype was observed a handful of times. The chain uses TRBV24-1 and TRBJ2-2; the D gene could be TRBD1 or TRBD2 (5 bases each). V lost 6 bases and J lost 5, with 21 bases in between. The CDR3 length is 17 residues. Looked up from germline, CDR1 is KGHDR and CDR2 is SFDVKD. CDR3 nucleotides: TGTGCCACCAGTCCCCACCCGGGACCCCTCGGGACCGGGGAGCTGTTTTTT. As protein: CATSPHPGPLGTGELFF.

This clonotype was detected many times. This chain connects TRBV20-1 to TRBJ2-1; 10 positions match TRBD2. Per the germline V gene, CDR1 is DFQATT and CDR2 is SNEGSKA (reference sequence). There are 15 residues in the CDR3. The J segment lost 7 bases and the V segment lost 0 bases, leaving 6 bases of the junction unmatched. The CDR3 loop is CSARDTSGKGNEQFF. The CDR3 coding sequence is TGCAGTGCTAGAGATACTAGCGGGAAAGGTAATGAGCAGTTCTTC.

The chain has TRBV29-1 and TRBJ2-7, with TRBD2 matching over 11 bases. Germline CDR1 is SQVTM and CDR2 is ANQGSEA. CDR3 length: 13 residues. After removal of 4 bases from V and 4 bases from J, the junction contained 3 bases not matched to a gene. The CDR3 sequence: CSVGRTSGYEQYF. The CDR3, as DNA: TGCAGCGTTGGGCGGACTAGCGGGTACGAGCAGTACTTC.